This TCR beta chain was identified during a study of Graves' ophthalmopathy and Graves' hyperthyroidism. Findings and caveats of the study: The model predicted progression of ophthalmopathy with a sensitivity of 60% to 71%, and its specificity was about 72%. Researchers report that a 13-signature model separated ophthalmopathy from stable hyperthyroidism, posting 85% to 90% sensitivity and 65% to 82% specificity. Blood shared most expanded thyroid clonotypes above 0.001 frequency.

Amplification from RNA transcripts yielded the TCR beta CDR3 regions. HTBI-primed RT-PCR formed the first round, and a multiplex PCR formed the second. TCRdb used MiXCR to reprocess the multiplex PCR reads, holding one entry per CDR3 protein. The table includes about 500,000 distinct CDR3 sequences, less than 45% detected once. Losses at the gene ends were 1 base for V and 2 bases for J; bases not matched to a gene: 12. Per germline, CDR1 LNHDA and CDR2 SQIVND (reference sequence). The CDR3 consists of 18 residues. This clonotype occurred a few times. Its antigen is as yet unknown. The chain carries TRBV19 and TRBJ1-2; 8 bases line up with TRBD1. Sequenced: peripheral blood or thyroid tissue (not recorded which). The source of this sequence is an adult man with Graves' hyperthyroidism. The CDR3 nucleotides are TGTGCCAGTAGTATAGTTTCCGGACAGGGACCCATCAACTATGGCTACACCTTC. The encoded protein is CASSIVSGQGPINYGYTF.